Listed here are 32 T cell receptor beta chains from one sample, sequenced in a study of blood T cell repertoires in COVID-19. Libraries were prepared by immunoSEQ multiplex PCR; TCRdb keeps only in-frame clonotypes and omits some of them. The data hold a few hundred thousand clones, with about 89% observed a single time. The material sequenced was peripheral blood. The origin of the receptors is a man aged 30 to 45 with acute or convalescent COVID-19.

The chain employs TRBV25-1 and TRBJ2-7; the D is unclear. V lost 1 base, J lost 0 bases, and 10 bases lay in between. Germline loops: CDR1 MGHDK, CDR2 SYGVNS. This CDR3 has 15 residues. The DNA for the CDR3 is TGTGCCAGCAGTGAATTCGGGTCGAGCTCCTACGAGCAGTACTTC. It codes for CASSEFGSSSYEQYF.

The chain links TRBV6-6 to TRBJ2-7; D remains unclear. Trimming took 4 bases from V and 3 from J, leaving 10 bases between them. The CDR3 consists of 13 residues. Germline CDR1 MNHNY, CDR2 SVGAGI (reference sequence). The CDR3 DNA follows: TGTGCCAGCAGTTCGCGAGAGAGCTACGAGCAGTACTTC. Translated, it gives CASSSRESYEQYF.

V gene TRBV6-5 combines with J gene TRBJ1-3; D is uncertain. Trimming cost V 6 bases and J 0 bases, with 12 bases left between them. Germline CDR1 and CDR2: MNHEY and SVGAGI. This CDR3 spans 15 amino acids. The CDR3 loop is CASSPFKYSGNTIYF. In DNA, the CDR3 is TGTGCCAGCAGCCCGTTTAAATACTCTGGAAACACCATATATTTT.

The V gene is TRBV3-1 (or the pseudogene TRBV3-2), the J gene TRBJ2-7, with 7 nucleotides matching TRBD1. This CDR3 is 14 amino acids long. With 4 bases clipped from V and 4 bases from J, the junction kept 7 bases outside the gene matches. CDR1 is LGHDT and CDR2 is YNNKEL in the germline V gene (reference sequence). This chain's CDR3 is CASSLRQGVYEQYF. CDR3 nucleotides: TGTGCCAGCAGCCTTCGACAGGGAGTTTACGAGCAGTACTTC.

The DNA of the CDR3 is TGTGCCAGCAGCTCAACAGGTTCTGGGGCCAACGTCCTGACTTTC. Protein: CASSSTGSGANVLTF. The chain employs TRBV6-5 and TRBJ2-6; possible D gene TRBD1, 5 bases. The CDR3 extends over 15 amino acids. The germline gives CDR1 MNHEY, CDR2 SVGAGI. The V end was cut by 6 bases, the J end by 1 base, with 10 bases between.

The V and J genes are TRBV11-3 and TRBJ2-2, with D possibly TRBD2 on 6 matching bases. Per germline, CDR1 SGHNT and CDR2 YENEEA. The V end lost 6 bases, the J end lost 1 base, and 15 bases lay between the germline ends. This CDR3 is built from 16 residues. CDR3 residues: CASRKTGLGNTGELFF. The CDR3 DNA follows: TGTGCCAGCAGAAAGACGGGACTGGGGAACACCGGGGAGCTGTTTTTT. The whole variable domain, filled in from reference TRBV11-3 and TRBJ2-2, reads EAGVVQSPRYKIIEKKQPVAFWCNPISGHNTLYWYLQNLGQGPELLIRYENEEAVDDSQLPKDRFSAERLKGVDSTLKIQPAELGDSAVYLCASRKTGLGNTGELFFGEGSRLTVL.

V is TRBV7-2 and J is TRBJ1-6, with TRBD1 matching over 11 bases. CDR1 is SGHTA and CDR2 is FQGNSA in the germline V gene. CDR3 length equals 16 residues. After removal of 1 base from V and 9 bases from J, the junction contained 5 bases not matched to a gene. CDR3 region: CASSLVPGTGGSPLHF. The CDR3 nucleotides are TGTGCCAGCAGCTTAGTTCCCGGGACAGGGGGTTCACCCCTCCACTTT.

The chain combines TRBV28 with TRBJ1-5; tentative D call: TRBD1 (5 bases). The CDR3 totals 17 residues. Germline V CDR1 and CDR2: MDHEN, SYDVKM. V lost 3 bases and J lost 0, with 15 bases in between. CDR3 in DNA: TGTGCCAGCAGTTTTCGACAGATTTTCTATAGCAATCAGCCCCAGCATTTT. This encodes CASSFRQIFYSNQPQHF.

The chain combines TRBV28 with TRBJ1-4, with unresolved D. The germline gives CDR1 MDHEN, CDR2 SYDVKM. V gave up 3 bases and J gave up 4 bases, with 12 bases separating them. The CDR3 covers 15 residues. The CDR3 spells CASSFLRSGNEKLFF. Here the CDR3 DNA reads TGTGCCAGCAGTTTCCTCCGGAGTGGTAATGAAAAACTGTTTTTT.

The V call is TRBV25-1, the J call TRBJ1-2, with 7 bases fitting TRBD1. The CDR3 is made up of 14 amino acids. V lost 6 bases, J lost 4 bases, and 8 bases stayed unmatched. Germline CDR1 is MGHDK and CDR2 is SYGVNS. The CDR3 coding sequence is TGTGCCAGCAGCCGGACAGGAAGTGTCTATGGCTACACCTTC. Amino acids: CASSRTGSVYGYTF.

The chain carries TRBV15 and TRBJ1-5, with D perhaps matching TRBD1 (6 bases). The CDR3 sequence is 15 residues long. CDR1 and CDR2 (germline): LNHNV, YYDKDF (reference sequence). Trimming pared 0 bases from V and 4 bases from J, leaving 10 bases between. This CDR3 is CATSREQGGNQPQHF. The CDR3 DNA sequence: TGTGCCACCAGCAGAGAACAGGGTGGGAATCAGCCCCAGCATTTT.

This chain joins TRBV28 and TRBJ1-4; 7 bases line up with TRBD1. The CDR3 runs 14 residues. The V gene end was trimmed by 6 bases and the J gene end by 8 bases; junction bases not matched to a gene: 9. CDR1 and CDR2 from the germline V gene are MDHEN and SYDVKM. Written as DNA, the CDR3 is TGTGCCAGCAGGCTGACAGGGCTGAAAGAAAAACTGTTTTTT. Amino acids: CASRLTGLKEKLFF.

V usage is TRBV11-3 and J usage is TRBJ2-3; 9 nucleotides line up with TRBD2. The junction had 10 bases not matched to a gene; V was cut back by 5 bases and J by 1 base. Germline-derived CDR1 and CDR2 are SGHNT and YENEEA. The CDR3 loop spans 17 amino acids. The CDR3, as DNA: TGTGCCAGCAGCGTCCGGAGCGGGGGGTCCGGCACAGATACGCAGTATTTT. Translation gives CASSVRSGGSGTDTQYF.

The chain has TRBV3-1 (or the pseudogene TRBV3-2) and TRBJ1-2; possible D gene TRBD1, 6 bases. The CDR3 is made up of 16 amino acids. Per the germline V gene, CDR1 is LGHDT and CDR2 is YNNKEL (reference sequence). Between the trimmed V and J ends, which lost 1 base and 7 bases, there was a span of 19 bases. CDR3 DNA sequence: TGTGCCAGCAGCCAAGTTAGTAAGAGGGGGTGGAGTGGCTACACCTTC. Its protein product is CASSQVSKRGWSGYTF.

V gene TRBV2 combines with J gene TRBJ1-5; D not resolved. Germline CDR1 SNHLY, CDR2 FYNNEI. The CDR3 contains 12 residues. Trimming stripped 0 bases from V and 7 bases from J, with 4 bases between. CDR3 DNA: TGTGCCAGCAGTGAAGCGCGACAGCCCCAGCATTTT. This codes for CASSEARQPQHF.

The chain is built from TRBV28 and TRBJ1-1, with D hard to call. Germline CDR1 reads MDHEN; CDR2 reads SYDVKM. The V and J ends lost 7 bases and 1 base respectively, with 4 bases between them. The CDR3 contains 11 residues. CDR3 coding DNA: TGTGCCAGCAAAGCGAACACTGAAGCTTTCTTT. It specifies CASKANTEAFF.

There are a few counts of this clone. The rearrangement uses TRBV28 and TRBJ1-3; TRBD1 agrees at 7 bases. This CDR3 has 15 residues. Germline CDR1 is MDHEN and CDR2 is SYDVKM. Unmatched junction bases numbered 4, after V lost 4 bases and J lost 1 base. CDR3 DNA: TGTGCCAGCAGTTCAGGGGGTATTTCTGGAAACACCATATATTTT. Residues: CASSSGGISGNTIYF.

The rearrangement uses TRBV3-1 (or the pseudogene TRBV3-2) and TRBJ2-7, with 8 nucleotides matching TRBD1. Unmatched junction bases numbered 9, after V lost 3 bases and J lost 5 bases. Looked up from germline, CDR1 is LGHDT and CDR2 is YNNKEL (reference sequence). This CDR3 has 15 amino acids. CDR3 residues: CASSHLGTGSHEQYF. The DNA for the CDR3 is TGTGCCAGCAGCCACCTAGGGACAGGTAGCCACGAGCAGTACTTC.

By proportion, this clone is medium-sized. CDR3 sequence: CASSESGTGPYEQYF. The CDR3 DNA reads as TGTGCCAGCAGTGAATCCGGGACAGGGCCCTACGAGCAGTACTTC. The chain joins TRBV6-1 to TRBJ2-7, with 9 bases aligning to TRBD1. This CDR3 has 15 residues. CDR1 is MNHNS, CDR2 SASEGT, per germline. Unmatched junction bases numbered 4, after V lost 2 bases and J lost 2 bases.

This chain joins TRBV7-2 and TRBJ2-7; 12 bases map to TRBD2. The V gene end was trimmed by 0 bases and the J gene end by 0 bases; junction bases not matched to a gene: 6. Germline V gene lookup returns CDR1 SGHTA and CDR2 FQGNSA. This CDR3 region has 18 residues. The chain's CDR3 is CASSLAKGLAGFSYEQYF. CDR3 in DNA: TGTGCCAGCAGCTTAGCGAAGGGACTAGCGGGCTTCTCCTACGAGCAGTACTTC. The full variable domain, in which reference TRBV7-2 and TRBJ2-7 provide the parts outside the CDR3, is GAGVSQSPSNKVTEKGKDVELRCDPISGHTALYWYRQSLGQGLEFLIYFQGNSAPDKSGLPSDRFSAERTGGSVSTLTIQRTQQEDSAVYLCASSLAKGLAGFSYEQYFGPGTRLTVT.

CDR3 DNA: TGTGCCAGCAGCTCTCAGTTCTCTGGAAACACCATATATTTT. Its translation: CASSSQFSGNTIYF. The chain employs TRBV7-8 and TRBJ1-3, with no clear D. The V end was cut by 4 bases, the J end by 0 bases, with 7 bases between. The CDR3 contains 14 residues. Per the germline V gene, CDR1 is SGHVS and CDR2 is FQNEAQ. The whole variable domain, filled in from reference TRBV7-8 and TRBJ1-3, reads GAGVSQSPRYKVAKRGQDVALRCDPISGHVSLFWYQQALGQGPEFLTYFQNEAQLDKSGLPSDRFFAERPEGSVSTLKIQRTQQEDSAVYLCASSSQFSGNTIYFGEGSWLTVV.

This chain joins TRBV2 and TRBJ2-7, with 9 nucleotides matching TRBD1. V shed 5 bases and J 3 bases; nucleotides not matched to a gene: 11. CDR3 size: 16 residues. CDR1 is SNHLY and CDR2 is FYNNEI in the germline V gene. The CDR3 sequence is CASSLVPGQGIYEQYF. In DNA form, the CDR3 reads TGTGCCAGCAGTCTAGTTCCGGGACAGGGTATCTACGAGCAGTACTTC.

The V and J genes are TRBV2 and TRBJ2-2; 7 nucleotides match TRBD2. Unmatched junction bases numbered 7, after V lost 2 bases and J lost 4 bases. CDR3 length equals 16 residues. CDR1 SNHLY and CDR2 FYNNEI come from the germline V gene. This CDR3 reads CASSEWGGGTTGELFF. The CDR3, as DNA: TGTGCCAGCAGTGAATGGGGGGGAGGGACCACCGGGGAGCTGTTTTTT. Full variable domain (remainder filled in from reference TRBV2 and TRBJ2-2): EPEVTQTPSHQVTQMGQEVILRCVPISNHLYFYWYRQILGQKVEFLVSFYNNEISEKSEIFDDQFSVERPDGSNFTLKIRSTKLEDSAMYFCASSEWGGGTTGELFFGEGSRLTVL.

The gene calls are TRBV6-1 and TRBJ2-3; no reliable D call. The V end lost 2 bases, the J end lost 2 bases, and 5 bases lay between the germline ends. Germline CDR1 reads MNHNS; CDR2 reads SASEGT. The CDR3 runs 13 residues. The CDR3 protein is CASSEPSTDTQYF. As DNA, the CDR3 is TGTGCCAGCAGTGAACCCTCCACAGATACGCAGTATTTT.

The genes are TRBV5-1 and TRBJ2-1; 8 nucleotides match TRBD2. The CDR3 sequence is 15 residues long. V lost 0 bases to trimming and J lost 10 bases; unmatched junction nucleotides: 9. Germline CDR1 and CDR2: SGHRS and YFSETQ. CDR3 amino acids: CASSLGSGTRGEQFF. For the CDR3, the DNA is TGCGCCAGCAGCTTGGGATCAGGGACTAGGGGGGAGCAGTTCTTC.

The rearrangement links TRBV3-1 (or the pseudogene TRBV3-2) to TRBJ2-1, with TRBD2 matching 12 bases. Germline CDR1 LGHDT, CDR2 YNNKEL (reference sequence). The CDR3 is made up of 16 amino acids. Germline trimming cut 4 bases from V and 3 bases from J; bases unmatched to any gene: 4. The CDR3 DNA reads TGTGCCAGCAGCCTCCGACTAGCGGGGGACTACAATGAGCAGTTCTTC. Translating it yields CASSLRLAGDYNEQFF.

The chain has TRBV25-1 and TRBJ2-4, with TRBD2 identical over 12 bases. Germline V gene lookup returns CDR1 MGHDK and CDR2 SYGVNS. The CDR3 has 16 amino acids. V lost 3 bases, J lost 6 bases, and 6 bases stayed unmatched. The CDR3 DNA sequence: TGTGCCAGCAGTGACACTAGCGGGGGGTACCGAAACATTCAGTACTTC. Translated: CASSDTSGGYRNIQYF.

This sequence joins TRBV11-2 and TRBJ1-1, with D possibly matching TRBD1 (5 bases). The CDR3 totals 16 residues. Deletions cut 5 bases from V and 7 bases from J, with 23 bases between. From germline, CDR1 is SGHAT and CDR2 FQNNGV. DNA of the CDR3: TGTGCCAGCAGCCGCAGAGGTAGGACAAGGTCCTATGAAGCTTTCTTT. Amino acids: CASSRRGRTRSYEAFF.

This clone was counted a single time. V usage is TRBV5-8 and J usage is TRBJ2-2; TRBD2 matches at 7 bases. The CDR3 sequence is 14 residues long. Germline trimming cut 4 bases from V and 6 bases from J; bases unmatched to any gene: 6. The germline V gene has CDR1 SGHTS and CDR2 YDEGEE. The DNA of the CDR3 is TGTGCCAGCAGCCCGGGGGGATTTCCCGGGGAGCTGTTTTTT. The encoded protein is CASSPGGFPGELFF. The entire variable domain, with the rest obtained from reference TRBV5-8 and TRBJ2-2, is as follows: EAGVTQSPTHLIKTRGQQATLRCSPISGHTSVYWYQQALGLGLQFLLWYDEGEERNRGNFPPRFSGRQFPNYSSELNVNALELEDSALYLCASSPGGFPGELFFGEGSRLTVL.

The chain has TRBV4-1 and TRBJ2-7; D gene uncertain. V lost 3 bases to trimming and J lost 2 bases, with 8 bases between them. Germline values: CDR1 MGHRA, CDR2 YSYEKL. The CDR3 runs 13 residues. As DNA, the CDR3 is TGCGCCAGCAGCCAGGCCACCACCTACGAGCAGTACTTC. Protein product: CASSQATTYEQYF.

The rearrangement links TRBV6-5 to TRBJ1-6, with 7 bases identical to TRBD1. V lost 8 bases, J lost 9 bases, and 7 bases stayed unmatched. CDR1 MNHEY and CDR2 SVGAGI come from the germline V gene. The CDR3 runs 13 residues. The DNA for the CDR3 is TGTGCCAGCGGGAACAGGGGCGTTTCACCCCTCCACTTT. Its protein product is CASGNRGVSPLHF.

The chain recombines TRBV5-1 with TRBJ1-2; D uncertain. CDR3 size: 13 residues. CDR1 SGHRS and CDR2 YFSETQ come from the germline V gene. Trimming left V 5 bases short and J 2 bases short, with 10 bases between. In DNA, the CDR3 is TGCGCCAGCAGATTACAGCAGAACTATGGCTACACCTTC. The encoded protein is CASRLQQNYGYTF.